Included here is one T cell receptor (beta chain) sequence, with context. This record comes from a study of T cells after somatic rescue of genetic block. The CDR3 has 17 amino acids. V was clipped by 5 bases and J by 4 bases; unmatched bases: 16. Germline V gives CDR1 SEHNR, CDR2 FQNEAQ (reference sequence). Repertoires were generated with immunoSEQ multiplex PCR, while TCRdb's copy carries only in-frame clones and drops some. The sample records 12,000 to 15,000 clones, about 72% being singletons. The receptor was derived from a man younger than 30. The chain links TRBV7-9 to TRBJ1-2; TRBD1 matches at 7 bases. The specimen was peripheral blood mononuclear cells (PBMCs). The CDR3 nucleotides are TGTGCCAGCAGCAAAACACCCGGGACAGCCATTCTCTATGGCTACACCTTC. Protein: CASSKTPGTAILYGYTF.